This T cell receptor beta chain was recorded in a study of T cells expressing NK-cell markers. Study-wide points: These clonotypes also led the CD3+CD56-NKG2C+ fraction in a handful of donors. In a group of 5 or 6 donors, dominant NKG2C+ clonotypes represented roughly 1.0-7.0% of CD8+ T cells.

Of note for this clonotype: As yet, its antigen is unknown.

TCRdb re-called the 5' RACE reads and shows each CDR3 protein once, DNA omitted. Its listing shows about 390,000 distinct CDR3 sequences. This CDR3 is 13 amino acids long. Germline V gene data show CDR1 as SNHLY and CDR2 as FYNNEI. What was sequenced was blood T cells: a sorted CD56 or NKG2C T cell subset, CD4+ or CD8+ T cells, or bulk PBMC T cells (not recorded which). This chain links TRBV2 with TRBJ1-5; there is no DNA to check the TCRdb D call of TRBD1. This TCR was recovered from a woman in her 50s in good health. This chain's CDR3 is CASTPRDAQPQHF.